This TCR beta chain was sequenced during a study of shared clonotypes between healthy human individuals. About the study: Researchers drew samples from two women and three men aged 18 to 49. Used for every donor were three CD4 naive, three CD4 memory, two CD8 naive and one CD8 memory plate.

Broader study findings: Despite large depth, sorted-subset datasets appeared incompletely sequenced.

With regard to this clone: What it recognizes is unknown.

Trimming cost V 5 bases and J 3 bases; bases outside gene matches: 3. The germline CDR1 and CDR2 sequences are SGHTA and FQGTGA. This CDR3 region has 15 residues. Deep-level running was used for the assay. Profiling relied on immunoSEQ multiplex PCR, and the TCRdb table lists in-frame clones only, not all of them. The table shows approximately 1.4 million clones, with under 99% occurring only once. The TCR originated in a young man in good health. The sample comprised naive CD4+ T cells sorted from blood. Subset in this sample: CD45RA+ positively selected. The gene calls are TRBV7-3 and TRBJ2-3; 12 nucleotides match TRBD2. The DNA of the CDR3 is TGTGCCAGCAGCCCTAGCGGGAGGGCGACAGATACGCAGTATTTT. Its protein is CASSPSGRATDTQYF.